The entry that follows covers one T cell receptor beta chain sequence. MiXCR was run by TCRdb on the 5' RACE reads, yielding one entry per CDR3 protein. The data hold some 790,000 distinct CDR3 sequences, with 15% to 20% observed a single time. This entry belongs to a study of identical twins. This sample was also put to use in a study of T cells expressing NK-cell markers. That paper notes: CD3+CD56+NKG2C+, CD3+CD56+NKG2C- and CD3+CD56-NKG2C+ T cells, once sorted, supplied the TCR beta repertoires. One of eight sequenced donors was HCMV-seronegative; the other seven were seropositive. The share of CD8+ T cells held by dominant NKG2C+ clonotypes was about 1.0-7.5% in 5 or 6 donors.

The sequencing sample was made of PBMCs. The TCR originated in a woman between 18 and 30 years old in good health.

CDR3 sequence: CASSPGTSGIRGQFF. The CDR3 nucleotides are TGTGCCAGCAGCCCAGGGACTAGCGGGATTAGGGGGCAGTTCTTC. The chain employs TRBV14 and TRBJ2-1; TRBD2 aligns across 13 bases. The CDR3 consists of 15 residues. Unmatched junction bases numbered 9, after V lost 4 bases and J lost 12 bases. Per the germline V gene, CDR1 is SGHDN and CDR2 is FVKESK.